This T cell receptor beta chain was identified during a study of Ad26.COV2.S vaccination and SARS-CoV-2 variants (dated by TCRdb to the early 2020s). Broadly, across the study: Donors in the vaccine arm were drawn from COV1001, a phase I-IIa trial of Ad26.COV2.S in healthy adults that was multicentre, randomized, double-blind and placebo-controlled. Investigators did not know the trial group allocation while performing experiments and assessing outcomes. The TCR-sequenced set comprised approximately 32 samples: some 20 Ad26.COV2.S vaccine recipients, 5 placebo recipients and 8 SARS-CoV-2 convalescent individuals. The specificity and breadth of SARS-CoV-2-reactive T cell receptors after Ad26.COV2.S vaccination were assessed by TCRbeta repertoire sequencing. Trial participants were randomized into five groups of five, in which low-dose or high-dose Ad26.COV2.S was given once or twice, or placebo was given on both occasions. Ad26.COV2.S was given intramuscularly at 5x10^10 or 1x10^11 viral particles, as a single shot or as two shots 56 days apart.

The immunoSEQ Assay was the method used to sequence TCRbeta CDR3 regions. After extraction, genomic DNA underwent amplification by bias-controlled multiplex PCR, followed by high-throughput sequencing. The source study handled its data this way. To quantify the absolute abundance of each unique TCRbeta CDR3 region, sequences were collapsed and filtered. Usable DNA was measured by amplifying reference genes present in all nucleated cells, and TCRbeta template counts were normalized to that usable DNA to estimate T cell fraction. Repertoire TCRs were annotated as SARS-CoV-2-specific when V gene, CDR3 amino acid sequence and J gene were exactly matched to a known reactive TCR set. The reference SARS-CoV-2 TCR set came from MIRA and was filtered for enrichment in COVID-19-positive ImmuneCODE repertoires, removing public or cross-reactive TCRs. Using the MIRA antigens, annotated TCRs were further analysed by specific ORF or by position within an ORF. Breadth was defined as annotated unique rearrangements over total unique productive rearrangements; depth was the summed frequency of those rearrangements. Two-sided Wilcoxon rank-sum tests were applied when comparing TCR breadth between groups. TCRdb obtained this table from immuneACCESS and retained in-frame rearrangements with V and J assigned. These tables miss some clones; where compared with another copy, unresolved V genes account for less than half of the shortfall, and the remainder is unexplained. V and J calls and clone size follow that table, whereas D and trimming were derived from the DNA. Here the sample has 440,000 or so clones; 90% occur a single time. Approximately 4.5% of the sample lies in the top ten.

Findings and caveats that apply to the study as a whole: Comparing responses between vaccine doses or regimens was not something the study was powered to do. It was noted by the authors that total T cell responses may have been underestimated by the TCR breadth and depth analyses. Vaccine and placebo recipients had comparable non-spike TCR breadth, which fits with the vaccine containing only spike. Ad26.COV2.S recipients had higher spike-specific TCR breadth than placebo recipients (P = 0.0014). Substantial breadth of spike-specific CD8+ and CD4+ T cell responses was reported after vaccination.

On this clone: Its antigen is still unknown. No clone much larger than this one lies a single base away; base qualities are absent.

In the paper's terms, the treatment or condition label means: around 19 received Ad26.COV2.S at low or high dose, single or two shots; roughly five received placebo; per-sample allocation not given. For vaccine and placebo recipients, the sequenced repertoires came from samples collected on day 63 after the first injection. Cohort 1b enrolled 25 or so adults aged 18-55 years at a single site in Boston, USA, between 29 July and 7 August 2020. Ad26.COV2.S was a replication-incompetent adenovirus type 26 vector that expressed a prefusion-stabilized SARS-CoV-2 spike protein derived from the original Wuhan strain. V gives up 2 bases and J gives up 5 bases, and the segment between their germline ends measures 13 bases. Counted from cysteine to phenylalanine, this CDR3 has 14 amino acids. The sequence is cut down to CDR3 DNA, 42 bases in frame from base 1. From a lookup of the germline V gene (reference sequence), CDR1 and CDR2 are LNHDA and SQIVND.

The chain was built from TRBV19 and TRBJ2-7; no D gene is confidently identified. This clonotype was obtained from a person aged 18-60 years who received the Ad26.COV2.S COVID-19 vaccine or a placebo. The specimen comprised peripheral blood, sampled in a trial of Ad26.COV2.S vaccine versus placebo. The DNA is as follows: TGTGCCAGTAGTATACAGGTTGGACCCCACGAGCAGTACTTC. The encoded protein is CASSIQVGPHEQYF.